The sequence of this TCR beta chain was determined in a study of Ad26.COV2.S vaccination and SARS-CoV-2 variants. Trimming cost V 3 bases and J 0 bases, with 12 bases left between them. Germline assignment: CDR1 MDHEN and CDR2 SYDVKM. The CDR3 contains 17 residues. Treatment given: some 20 received Ad26.COV2.S at low or high dose, single or two shots; roughly five received placebo; per-sample allocation not given. Samples analyzed were those drawn on day 63 after the first vaccine or placebo injection. Boston supplied an adult donor aged 18-55 years. Profiling relied on immunoSEQ multiplex PCR, and the TCRdb table lists in-frame clones only, not all of them. The sample has 350,000 to 450,000 clones; approximately 91% are singletons.

The TCR comes from a person between 18 and 65 years old who received the Ad26.COV2.S COVID-19 vaccine or a placebo. V is TRBV28 and J is TRBJ2-6; TRBD1 might be the D (5 bases). The sample in question was peripheral blood, obtained in a trial of Ad26.COV2.S vaccine versus placebo. This chain's CDR3 is CASSLGQDYSGANVLTF. In nucleotides, the CDR3 is TGTGCCAGCAGTTTGGGGCAGGATTACTCTGGGGCCAACGTCCTGACTTTC.